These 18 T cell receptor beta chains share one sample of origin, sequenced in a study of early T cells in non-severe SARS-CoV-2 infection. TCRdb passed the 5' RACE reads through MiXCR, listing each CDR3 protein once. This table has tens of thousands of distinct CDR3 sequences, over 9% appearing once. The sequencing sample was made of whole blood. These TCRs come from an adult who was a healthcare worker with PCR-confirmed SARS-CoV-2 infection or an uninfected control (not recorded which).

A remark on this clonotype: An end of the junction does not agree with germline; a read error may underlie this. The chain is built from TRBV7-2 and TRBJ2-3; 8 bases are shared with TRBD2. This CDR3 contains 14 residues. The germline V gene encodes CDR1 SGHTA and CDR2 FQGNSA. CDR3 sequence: CASSLAGDADTQYF. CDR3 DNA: TGTGCCAGCAGCCTAGCGGGTGACGCAGATACGCAGTATTTT.

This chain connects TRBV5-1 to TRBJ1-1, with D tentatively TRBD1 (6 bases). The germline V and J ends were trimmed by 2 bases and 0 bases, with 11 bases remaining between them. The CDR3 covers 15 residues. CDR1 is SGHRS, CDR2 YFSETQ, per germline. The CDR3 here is CASSFRDNMNTEAFF. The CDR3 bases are TGCGCCAGCAGCTTTCGGGACAACATGAACACTGAAGCTTTCTTT.

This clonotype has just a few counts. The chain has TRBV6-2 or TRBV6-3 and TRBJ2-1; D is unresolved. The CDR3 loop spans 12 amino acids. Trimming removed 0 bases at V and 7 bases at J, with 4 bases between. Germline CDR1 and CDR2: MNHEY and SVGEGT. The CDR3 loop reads CASSYSQNEQFF. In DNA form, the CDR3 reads TGTGCCAGCAGTTACTCGCAAAATGAGCAGTTCTTC.

The CDR3: CASSQGIDSGNTIYF. In nucleotides, the CDR3 is TGCGCCAGCAGCCAAGGCATCGACTCTGGAAACACCATATATTTT. The chain links TRBV4-1 to TRBJ1-3; D unresolved. Per germline, CDR1 MGHRA and CDR2 YSYEKL. CDR3 length: 15 residues. V was pared by 1 base and J by 0 bases, with 7 bases between.

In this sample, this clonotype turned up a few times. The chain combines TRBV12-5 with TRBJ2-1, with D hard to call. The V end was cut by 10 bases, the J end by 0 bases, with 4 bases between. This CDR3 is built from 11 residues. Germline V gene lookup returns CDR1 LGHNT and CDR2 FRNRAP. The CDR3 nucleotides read TGTGCTACAGCCTCCTACAATGAGCAGTTCTTC. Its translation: CATASYNEQFF.

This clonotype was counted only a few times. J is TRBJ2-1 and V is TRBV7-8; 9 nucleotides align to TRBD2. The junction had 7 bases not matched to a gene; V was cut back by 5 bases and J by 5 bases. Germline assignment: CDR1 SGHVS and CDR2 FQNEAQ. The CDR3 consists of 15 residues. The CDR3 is CASSRAGLANNEQFF. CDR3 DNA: TGTGCCAGCAGCCGAGCGGGACTAGCTAACAATGAGCAGTTCTTC.

For the CDR3, the DNA is TGTGCCAGCAGCCGCAGTTGGGGGGGCAATGAAAAACTGTTTTTT. This encodes CASSRSWGGNEKLFF. V gene TRBV27 combines with J gene TRBJ1-4; a weak D match, TRBD1 (6 bases). Trimming took 6 bases from V and 5 from J, leaving 16 bases between them. The germline gives CDR1 MNHEY, CDR2 SMNVEV (reference sequence). The CDR3 covers 15 residues. The full variable domain, its missing parts supplied by reference TRBV27 and TRBJ1-4, is EAQVTQNPRYLITVTGKKLTVTCSQNMNHEYMSWYRQDPGLGLRQIYYSMNVEVTDKGDVPEGYKVSRKEKRNFPLILESPSPNQTSLYFCASSRSWGGNEKLFFGSGTQLSVL.

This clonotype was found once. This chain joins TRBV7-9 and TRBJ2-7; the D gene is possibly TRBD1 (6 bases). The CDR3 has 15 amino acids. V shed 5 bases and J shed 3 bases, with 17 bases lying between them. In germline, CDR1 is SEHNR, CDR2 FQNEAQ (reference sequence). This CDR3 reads CASSHRDTYIYEQYF. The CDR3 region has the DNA TGTGCCAGCAGCCATCGGGACACATATATCTACGAGCAGTACTTC.

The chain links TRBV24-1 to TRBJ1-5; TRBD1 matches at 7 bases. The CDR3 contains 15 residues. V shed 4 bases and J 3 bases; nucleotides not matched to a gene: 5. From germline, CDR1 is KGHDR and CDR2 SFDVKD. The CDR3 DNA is TGTGCCACCAGTGACCGGACAGGCCCCAATCAGCCCCAGCATTTT. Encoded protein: CATSDRTGPNQPQHF.

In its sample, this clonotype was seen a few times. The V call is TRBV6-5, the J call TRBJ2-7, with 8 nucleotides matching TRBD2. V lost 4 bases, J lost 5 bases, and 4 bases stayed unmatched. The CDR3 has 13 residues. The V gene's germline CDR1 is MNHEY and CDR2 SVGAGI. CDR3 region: CASSSAGVDEQYF. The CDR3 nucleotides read TGTGCCAGCAGTTCAGCGGGAGTGGACGAGCAGTACTTC.

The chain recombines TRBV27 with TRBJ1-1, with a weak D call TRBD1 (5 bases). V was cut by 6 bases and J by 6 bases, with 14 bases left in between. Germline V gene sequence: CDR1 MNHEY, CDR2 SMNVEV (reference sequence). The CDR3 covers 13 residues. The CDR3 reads CASRAGMVAEAFF. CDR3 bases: TGTGCCAGCAGAGCAGGGATGGTAGCTGAAGCTTTCTTT.

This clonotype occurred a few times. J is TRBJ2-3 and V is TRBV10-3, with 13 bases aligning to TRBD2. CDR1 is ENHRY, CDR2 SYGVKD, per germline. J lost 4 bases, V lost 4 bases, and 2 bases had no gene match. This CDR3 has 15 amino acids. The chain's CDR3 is CAISGTSGSADTQYF. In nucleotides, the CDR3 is TGTGCCATCAGTGGGACTAGCGGGAGCGCAGATACGCAGTATTTT.

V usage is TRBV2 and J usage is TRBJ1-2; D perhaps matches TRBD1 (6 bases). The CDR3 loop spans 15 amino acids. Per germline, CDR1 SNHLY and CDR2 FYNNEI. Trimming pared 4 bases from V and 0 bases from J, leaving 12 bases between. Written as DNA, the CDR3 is TGTGCCAGCAGTGTCGAGGGGGGTACTAACTATGGCTACACCTTC. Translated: CASSVEGGTNYGYTF.

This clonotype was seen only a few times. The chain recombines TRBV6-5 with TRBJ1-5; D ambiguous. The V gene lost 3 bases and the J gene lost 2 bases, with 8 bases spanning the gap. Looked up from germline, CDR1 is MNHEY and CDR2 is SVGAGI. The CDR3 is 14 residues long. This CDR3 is CASSYLAGNQPQHF. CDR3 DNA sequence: TGTGCCAGCAGTTATTTGGCAGGCAATCAGCCCCAGCATTTT.

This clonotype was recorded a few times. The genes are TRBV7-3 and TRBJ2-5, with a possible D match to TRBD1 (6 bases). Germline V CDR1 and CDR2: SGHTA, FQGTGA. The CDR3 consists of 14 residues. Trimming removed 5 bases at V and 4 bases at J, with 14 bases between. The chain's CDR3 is CASSAGQGIETQYF. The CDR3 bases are TGTGCCAGCAGCGCCGGGCAGGGGATAGAGACCCAGTACTTC.

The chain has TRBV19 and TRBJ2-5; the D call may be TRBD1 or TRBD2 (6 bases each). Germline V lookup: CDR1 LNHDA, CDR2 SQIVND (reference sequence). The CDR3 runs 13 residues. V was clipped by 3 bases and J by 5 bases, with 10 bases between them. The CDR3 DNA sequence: TGTGCCAGTAGTATCACAGGGAGGGAGACCCAGTACTTC. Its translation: CASSITGRETQYF.

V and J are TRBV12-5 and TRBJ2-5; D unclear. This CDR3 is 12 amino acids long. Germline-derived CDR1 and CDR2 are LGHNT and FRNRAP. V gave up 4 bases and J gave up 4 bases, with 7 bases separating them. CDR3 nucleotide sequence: TGTGCTAGTGGTTCGGTTGGAGAGACCCAGTACTTC. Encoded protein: CASGSVGETQYF.

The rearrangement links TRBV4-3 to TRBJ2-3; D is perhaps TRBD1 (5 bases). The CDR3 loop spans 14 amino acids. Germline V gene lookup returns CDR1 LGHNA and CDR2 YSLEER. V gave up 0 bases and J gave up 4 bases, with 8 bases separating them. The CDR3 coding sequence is TGCGCCAGCAGCCAAGAGTACAGGTCAGATACGCAGTATTTT. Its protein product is CASSQEYRSDTQYF.